This TCR beta chain was observed in a study of shared clonotypes between healthy human individuals. Study-wide results and limits: Depth of sequencing was expected to influence donor clonotype sharing.

CD8 cells regarded as naive lacked CD45RO, were positively chosen for CCR7, and omitted terminally differentiated effector memory CD45RA+ cells. Each donor was a Caucasian adult residing in Nashville, Tennessee. This CDR3 contains 17 residues. CDR1 LGHNA and CDR2 YSLEER come from the germline V gene. The V and J ends lost 3 bases and 4 bases, in that order; junction bases with no gene match: 12. Details on this clone: What it binds is unknown.

The table came from immunoSEQ multiplex PCR; TCRdb's copy has only in-frame clones and leaves some out. The profile shows over 2 million clones, over 85% of them singletons. The origin of this receptor is a man between 18 and 29 years old in good health. The sequenced sample was naive CD8+ T cells sorted from blood. The chain has TRBV4-3 and TRBJ1-3; 7 bases fit TRBD1. The CDR3 protein is CASSQGGTAQMGNTIYF. The DNA for the CDR3 is TGCGCCAGCAGCCAGGGCGGGACAGCGCAAATGGGAAACACCATATATTTT.